The 17 T cell receptor beta chains in this list originate from one sample, sequenced in a study of CD8 T cells in Susac syndrome. Random hexamers served to reverse transcribe roughly 0.45 to 1 ug RNA. TCRdb independently ran MiXCR on the immunoSEQ multiplex PCR reads; one entry per CDR3 protein. Here the sample spans 400,000 to 550,000 distinct CDR3 sequences, roughly 85% being singletons. Source material: CD8+ T cells from PBMCs. These receptor sequences come from a human donor with multiple sclerosis.

The chain employs TRBV2 and TRBJ1-1, with a weak D call TRBD1 (5 bases). The length of the CDR3 is 14 residues. V shed 4 bases and J shed 6 bases, with 15 bases lying between them. Germline CDR1 reads SNHLY; CDR2 reads FYNNEI. The CDR3 region has the DNA TGTGCCAGCAGTGTAGGGACCGAAAGCGCTGAAGCTTTCTTT. Protein product: CASSVGTESAEAFF. Combining the CDR3 with reference TRBV2 and TRBJ1-1 gives the whole variable domain EPEVTQTPSHQVTQMGQEVILRCVPISNHLYFYWYRQILGQKVEFLVSFYNNEISEKSEIFDDQFSVERPDGSNFTLKIRSTKLEDSAMYFCASSVGTESAEAFFGQGTRLTVV.

This chain uses TRBV27 with TRBJ1-5; D remains ambiguous. CDR1 MNHEY and CDR2 SMNVEV come from the germline V gene (reference sequence). The CDR3 covers 16 residues. Deletions cut 3 bases from V and 3 bases from J, with 15 bases between. The CDR3: CASSLAGHSFNQPQHF. The CDR3 DNA sequence: TGTGCCAGCAGTTTGGCCGGCCACTCATTCAATCAGCCCCAGCATTTT.

The CDR3 nucleotides are TGCAGTGCCCCCGAACTTGACACTGAAGCTTTCTTT. Its protein is CSAPELDTEAFF. The genes are TRBV20-1 and TRBJ1-1; D ambiguous. Germline-derived CDR1 and CDR2 are DFQATT and SNEGSKA (reference sequence). The V end lost 6 bases, the J end lost 3 bases, and 11 bases lay between the germline ends. This CDR3 is built from 12 residues.

CDR3 coding DNA: TGTGCCAGCAGCAACAAAATTTTCCAGACAGGGGGTGATCGCACCGGGGAGCTGTTTTTT. This translates into CASSNKIFQTGGDRTGELFF. V usage is TRBV21-1 and J usage is TRBJ2-2; no check of the table's D call, TRBD1, against the DNA was made. TRBV21-1 is a known pseudogene. This CDR3 comprises 20 residues.

The chain is built from TRBV6-1 and TRBJ1-4; D ambiguous. Deletions cut 6 bases from V and 7 bases from J, with 12 bases between. Germline CDR1 MNHNS, CDR2 SASEGT. This CDR3 contains 13 residues. This CDR3 reads CASSPTRSEKLFF. The CDR3 DNA reads TGTGCCAGCAGCCCAACTCGAAGTGAAAAACTGTTTTTT.

The chain combines TRBV29-1 with TRBJ2-1; 8 nucleotides agree with TRBD2. With 6 bases clipped from V and 5 bases from J, the junction kept 12 bases outside the gene matches. This CDR3 contains 15 residues. Per germline, CDR1 SQVTM and CDR2 ANQGSEA. The CDR3 protein is CSVWPEREIDNEQFF. The DNA for the CDR3 is TGCAGCGTCTGGCCCGAGCGGGAGATAGACAATGAGCAGTTCTTC.

This chain uses TRBV19 with TRBJ1-2, with TRBD1 as a possible D gene (5 bases). Trimming took 4 bases from V and 6 from J, leaving 15 bases between them. CDR1 is LNHDA, CDR2 SQIVND, per germline (reference sequence). The CDR3 length is 14 residues. The DNA of the CDR3 is TGTGCCAGTAGTACCAAATCGACAGAAGATGGCTACACCTTC. It yields the protein CASSTKSTEDGYTF.

The rearrangement joins TRBV11-3 to TRBJ2-7; D remains ambiguous. CDR1 is SGHNT and CDR2 is YENEEA in the germline V gene. The V and J ends lost 1 base and 1 base respectively, with 20 bases between them. The CDR3 sequence is 18 residues long. The CDR3 nucleotides read TGTGCCAGCAGCTTAGGCAGGCCTAATTTCCCTGAGTCCTACGAGCAGTACTTC. Translation: CASSLGRPNFPESYEQYF. Complete variable domain (other parts from reference TRBV11-3 and TRBJ2-7): EAGVVQSPRYKIIEKKQPVAFWCNPISGHNTLYWYLQNLGQGPELLIRYENEEAVDDSQLPKDRFSAERLKGVDSTLKIQPAELGDSAVYLCASSLGRPNFPESYEQYFGPGTRLTVT.

The gene calls are TRBV30 and TRBJ2-3, with D possibly matching TRBD1 (5 bases). The CDR3 runs to 14 residues. V was trimmed by 6 bases and J by 5 bases, leaving 18 bases between them. Germline CDR1 is GTSNPN and CDR2 is SVGIG (reference sequence). CDR3 loop: CACTLRVFLDTQYF. The DNA for the CDR3 is TGTGCCTGCACACTCAGGGTCTTCCTAGATACGCAGTATTTT.

The V gene is TRBV13, the J gene TRBJ2-3, with 9 nucleotides matching TRBD2. The CDR3 is made up of 17 amino acids. Germline values: CDR1 PRHDT, CDR2 FYEKMQ (reference sequence). After removal of 5 bases from V and 2 bases from J, the junction contained 11 bases not matched to a gene. The CDR3 DNA reads TGTGCCAGCAGCCTTTCAGCGCCTAGCGGGATCACAGATACGCAGTATTTT. Amino acid sequence: CASSLSAPSGITDTQYF.

The chain combines TRBV4-1 with TRBJ2-7; D is unresolved. The germline V gene has CDR1 MGHRA and CDR2 YSYEKL. This CDR3 has 14 amino acids. V dropped 0 bases and J dropped 3 bases, with 9 bases sitting between them. CDR3 nucleotides: TGCGCCAGCAGCCAAGACGACTCCCTCTACGAGCAGTACTTC. This gives the protein CASSQDDSLYEQYF.

The rearrangement joins TRBV5-4 to TRBJ2-3; D remains ambiguous. The CDR3 consists of 14 residues. The germline CDR1 and CDR2 sequences are SGHNT and YYREEE (reference sequence). V was trimmed by 4 bases and J by 8 bases, leaving 17 bases between them. The CDR3 reads CASSVRTADGTQYF. CDR3 coding DNA: TGTGCCAGCAGCGTAAGGACGGCGGACGGTACGCAGTATTTT.

This sequence joins TRBV29-1 and TRBJ2-7; the D gene could be TRBD1 or TRBD2 (6 bases each). V lost 4 bases to trimming and J lost 5 bases, with 9 bases between them. This CDR3 spans 11 amino acids. The germline V gene encodes CDR1 SQVTM and CDR2 ANQGSEA. CDR3 residues: CSVGRGDEQYF. The CDR3 DNA reads as TGCAGCGTTGGGAGGGGGGACGAGCAGTACTTC.

CDR3 loop: CAWSTTGNNEQFF. In DNA form, the CDR3 reads TGTGCCTGGAGTACCACGGGGAACAATGAGCAGTTCTTC. The chain couples TRBV30 to TRBJ2-1; TRBD2 might be the D (5 bases). The CDR3 spans 13 residues. The V gene's germline CDR1 is GTSNPN and CDR2 SVGIG (reference sequence). Trimming cost V 2 bases and J 5 bases, with 10 bases left between them.

This chain connects TRBV5-1 to TRBJ1-1; 7 bases map to TRBD1. V shed 3 bases, J shed 6 bases, and the junction held 5 bases outside the gene matches. Per the germline V gene, CDR1 is SGHRS and CDR2 is YFSETQ. This CDR3 region has 13 residues. CDR3 nucleotides: TGCGCCAGCAGCTCGGGACAGAGCCCTGAAGCTTTCTTT. This gives the protein CASSSGQSPEAFF.

This rearrangement joins TRBV7-9 to TRBJ2-2; D may be TRBD2 (6 bases). Germline assignment: CDR1 SEHNR and CDR2 FQNEAQ (reference sequence). This CDR3 region has 12 residues. In DNA, the CDR3 is TGTGCTGGAGGGCTACTCACCGGGGAGCTGTTTTTT. Amino acids: CAGGLLTGELFF.

The V call is TRBV9, the J call TRBJ2-5, with 7 bases fitting TRBD2. Germline lookup yields CDR1 SGDLS and CDR2 YYNGEE. The CDR3 loop spans 16 amino acids. V lost 4 bases and J lost 1; bases outside the gene matches: 10. CDR3 residues: CASSPLLGLVQETQYF. The CDR3 region has the DNA TGTGCCAGCAGCCCCCTCCTAGGACTAGTCCAAGAGACCCAGTACTTC.